The 26 T cell receptor beta chains presented below share a single source sample, sequenced in a study of cytomegalovirus exposure and HLA in healthy donors. Researchers ran the PCR with 60 Vbeta and 13 Jbeta primers. Method: immunoSEQ multiplex PCR; TCRdb's copy keeps in-frame clones and lacks some. The data show about 90,000 clones, around two thirds seen once. Source material: PBMCs. These receptors all come from a young woman in good health and CMV-seropositive.

The rearrangement uses TRBV27 and TRBJ2-2; 9 nucleotides agree with TRBD1. Germline CDR1 MNHEY, CDR2 SMNVEV (reference sequence). The J segment lost 0 bases and the V segment lost 6 bases, leaving 11 bases of the junction unmatched. There are 18 residues in the CDR3. This chain's CDR3 is CASSQRQGVLSNTGELFF. CDR3 nucleotide sequence: TGTGCCAGCAGCCAGCGACAGGGGGTCCTTTCGAACACCGGGGAGCTGTTTTTT.

This chain connects TRBV5-4 to TRBJ1-1; D not certain. V was clipped by 2 bases and J by 5 bases, with 22 bases between them. The CDR3 covers 17 residues. Germline lookup yields CDR1 SGHNT and CDR2 YYREEE (reference sequence). In DNA form, the CDR3 reads TGTGCCAGCAGCTTTGTTGGAAGGCAGACGGGTTGGACTGAAGCTTTCTTT. It is translated as CASSFVGRQTGWTEAFF.

This clone was seen a handful of times. The chain uses TRBV6-4 and TRBJ1-4; the match to TRBD1 covers 8 bases. CDR1 MRHNA and CDR2 SNTAGT come from the germline V gene. The CDR3 totals 13 residues. CDR3 loop: CGGGQVVGEKLFF. CDR3 DNA: TGTGGAGGGGGACAGGTCGTAGGGGAAAAACTGTTTTTT.

V gene TRBV28 combines with J gene TRBJ1-5; TRBD1 matches at 8 bases. Germline V gene lookup returns CDR1 MDHEN and CDR2 SYDVKM. This CDR3 comprises 13 residues. Here the CDR3 reads CAWQGAGNQPQHF. CDR3 nucleotide sequence: TGTGCATGGCAGGGGGCAGGAAATCAGCCCCAGCATTTT. Using reference TRBV28 and TRBJ1-5 for the parts outside the CDR3, the full variable domain is DVKVTQSSRYLVKRTGEKVFLECVQDMDHENMFWYRQDPGLGLRLIYFSYDVKMKEKGDIPEGYSVSREKKERFSLILESASTNQTSMYLCAWQGAGNQPQHFGDGTRLSIL.

This chain joins TRBV6-5 and TRBJ1-2; TRBD1 aligns across 7 bases. Germline CDR1 MNHEY, CDR2 SVGAGI. The CDR3 loop spans 14 amino acids. Trimming at V came to 0 bases and at J to 6 bases, leaving 4 bases not matched to a gene. The CDR3 coding sequence is TGTGCCAGCAGTTACTCTACAGGGGAGCATGGCTACACCTTC. It encodes CASSYSTGEHGYTF.

Regarding this clone: At one end, the junction sequence differs from germline, possibly due to a read error. The genes are TRBV7-9 and TRBJ2-5, with 14 bases fitting TRBD2. The CDR3 runs to 17 residues. Germline V gives CDR1 SEHNR, CDR2 FQNEAQ (reference sequence). The CDR3: CSSSLGRLAGGRETQYF. DNA of the CDR3: TGTTCCAGCAGCTTAGGACGACTAGCGGGGGGGCGAGAGACCCAGTACTTC.

This clone appeared once. The gene calls are TRBV2 and TRBJ2-3, with 9 bases lining up with TRBD2. CDR3 length: 15 residues. Germline V gene sequence: CDR1 SNHLY, CDR2 FYNNEI. V shed 7 bases, J shed 2 bases, and the junction held 7 bases outside the gene matches. CDR3 nucleotides: TGTGCCAGCACGGGGCTAGCGGGGTACACAGATACGCAGTATTTT. This translates into CASTGLAGYTDTQYF.

The J gene is TRBJ2-1, the V gene TRBV29-1; D perhaps matches TRBD2 (5 bases). The CDR3 consists of 16 residues. The ends were cut back, 2 bases at V and 0 bases at J, with 14 bases in the middle. Germline V gene data show CDR1 as SQVTM and CDR2 as ANQGSEA. The CDR3, as DNA: TGCAGCGTTGAACGAACGGGGTTCAACTCCTACAATGAGCAGTTCTTC. Translated, it gives CSVERTGFNSYNEQFF.

The chain employs TRBV6-1 and TRBJ1-1, with TRBD1 identical over 8 bases. Germline V gene data show CDR1 as MNHNS and CDR2 as SASEGT. This CDR3 has 14 amino acids. V shed 6 bases and J 5 bases; nucleotides not matched to a gene: 8. Written as DNA, the CDR3 is TGTGCCAGCAGAACGGACAGGGCAGGGACTGAAGCTTTCTTT. It specifies CASRTDRAGTEAFF.

This clone was observed a few times. V and J are TRBV7-9 and TRBJ2-3; TRBD2 agrees at 11 bases. Germline assignment: CDR1 SEHNR and CDR2 FQNEAQ (reference sequence). The trim removed 4 bases at V and 5 bases at J, leaving 11 bases unmatched. This CDR3 contains 17 residues. The CDR3 reads CASSYPYSGGAKDTQYF. The CDR3 DNA is TGTGCCAGCAGCTACCCCTATAGCGGGGGGGCCAAAGATACGCAGTATTTT.

CDR3 amino acids: CASSFGGVNTEAFF. The CDR3 DNA sequence: TGTGCCAGCAGTTTTGGAGGAGTGAACACTGAAGCTTTCTTT. This chain connects TRBV28 to TRBJ1-1; D ambiguous. This CDR3 has 14 amino acids. The ends were cut back, 3 bases at V and 0 bases at J, with 8 bases in the middle. The V gene's germline CDR1 is MDHEN and CDR2 SYDVKM.

Of note for this clone: The junction shows a germline mismatch at one end, possibly a read error. The V call is TRBV2, the J call TRBJ1-2, with a weak D call TRBD1 (6 bases). The CDR3 consists of 16 residues. Per germline, CDR1 SNHLY and CDR2 FYNNEI. In DNA form, the CDR3 reads TGTGCCAGCAATAACTGGGCAGGGGTGGGCCGCTATGGCTACCCCTTC. This sequence encodes CASNNWAGVGRYGYPF.

The rearrangement uses TRBV6-5 and TRBJ1-2; D is perhaps TRBD1 (6 bases). Germline CDR1 and CDR2: MNHEY and SVGAGI. V shed 4 bases and J shed 4 bases, with 19 bases lying between them. CDR3 length: 16 residues. This chain's CDR3 is CASSSPSTRQAYGYTF. CDR3 nucleotides: TGTGCCAGCAGTTCCCCCTCCACAAGACAGGCCTATGGCTACACCTTC.

V usage is TRBV5-4 and J usage is TRBJ2-5; a weak D match, TRBD2 (6 bases). The J call could be wrong; TRBJ2-7 is a better fit for the DNA end. Germline CDR1 is SGHNT and CDR2 is YYREEE (reference sequence). This CDR3 contains 18 residues. The CDR3: CASSPEGRATLPSYEQYF. In DNA form, the CDR3 reads TGTGCCAGCAGCCCGGAGGGGAGAGCGACACTTCCCTCCTACGAGCAGTACTTC.

The chain couples TRBV19 to TRBJ2-7, with D possibly being TRBD2 (6 bases). CDR1 is LNHDA and CDR2 is SQIVND in the germline V gene (reference sequence). This CDR3 region has 15 residues. Between the trimmed V and J ends, which lost 3 bases and 3 bases, there was a span of 15 bases. CDR3 nucleotide sequence: TGTGCCAGTAGTATCGACGGTCTCGGGGGCTACGAGCAGTACTTC. This translates into CASSIDGLGGYEQYF.

V gene TRBV4-2 combines with J gene TRBJ2-3; 7 bases agree with TRBD1. Germline V gene sequence: CDR1 LGHNA, CDR2 YNFKEQ. The CDR3 runs 16 residues. J lost 6 bases, V lost 0 bases, and 9 bases had no gene match. The CDR3 DNA reads TGTGCCAGCAGCCAAGAAGGGGGCCGCCCGGGCGATACGCAGTATTTT. Encoded protein: CASSQEGGRPGDTQYF.

The chain recombines TRBV18 with TRBJ1-4, with D perhaps TRBD1 (5 bases). In germline, CDR1 is KGHSH, CDR2 LQKENI. V shed 10 bases and J shed 2 bases, with 11 bases lying between them. The CDR3 spans 13 residues. CDR3 residues: CATASGTNEKLFF. CDR3 DNA: TGTGCCACCGCGTCAGGGACTAATGAAAAACTGTTTTTT. Complete variable domain (other parts from reference TRBV18 and TRBJ1-4): NAGVMQNPRHLVRRRGQEARLRCSPMKGHSHVYWYRQLPEEGLKFMVYLQKENIIDESGMPKERFSAEFPKEGPSILRIQQVVRGDSAAYFCATASGTNEKLFFGSGTQLSVL.

The chain couples TRBV15 to TRBJ2-7; a weak D match, TRBD2 (6 bases). The CDR3 loop spans 16 amino acids. Germline V gene data show CDR1 as LNHNV and CDR2 as YYDKDF (reference sequence). V lost 0 bases to trimming and J lost 4 bases, with 16 bases between them. The CDR3 DNA reads as TGTGCCACCAGCAGAGATTCTCGCGGACTACCATACGAGCAGTACTTC. Translating it yields CATSRDSRGLPYEQYF. The complete variable domain, with remaining parts taken from reference TRBV15 and TRBJ2-7, reads DAMVIQNPRYQVTQFGKPVTLSCSQTLNHNVMYWYQQKSSQAPKLLFHYYDKDFNNEADTPDNFQSRRPNTSFCFLDIRSPGLGDTAMYLCATSRDSRGLPYEQYFGPGTRLTVT.

The chain couples TRBV6-5 to TRBJ2-7; 10 nucleotides line up with TRBD1. This CDR3 has 14 amino acids. Germline V CDR1 and CDR2: MNHEY, SVGAGI. V was clipped by 4 bases and J by 4 bases; unmatched bases: 4. CDR3 loop: CASSWDRGLYEQYF. The CDR3, as DNA: TGTGCCAGCAGTTGGGACAGGGGACTTTACGAGCAGTACTTC.

The chain is built from TRBV5-6 and TRBJ2-2; D gene unclear. This CDR3 is built from 14 residues. Deletions cut 1 base from V and 2 bases from J, with 6 bases between. The V gene's germline CDR1 is SGHDT and CDR2 YYEEEE. The CDR3 region has the DNA TGTGCCAGCAGCTTGACAGTAAACACCGGGGAGCTGTTTTTT. Encoded protein: CASSLTVNTGELFF.

J is TRBJ2-3 and V is TRBV7-8; possibly TRBD1 for D (6 bases). V lost 4 bases and J 1 base, leaving 12 bases between the germline ends. Germline V gene sequence: CDR1 SGHVS, CDR2 FQNEAQ. This CDR3 has 15 residues. The CDR3: CASSSETGRTDTQYF. CDR3 in DNA: TGTGCCAGCAGCTCAGAAACAGGGCGCACAGATACGCAGTATTTT.

The V call is TRBV4-3, the J call TRBJ1-2, with a possible D match to TRBD1 (6 bases). The V gene lost 0 bases and the J gene lost 9 bases, with 14 bases spanning the gap. Per germline, CDR1 LGHNA and CDR2 YSLEER. CDR3 length: 14 amino acids. The CDR3 DNA sequence: TGCGCCAGCAGCCAAGAGAGCAGGGGTTTTAGCTACACCTTC. Translated: CASSQESRGFSYTF.

In this sample, this clone turned up a few times. The rearrangement uses TRBV5-6 and TRBJ1-1, with a possible D match to TRBD1 (5 bases). V shed 5 bases and J shed 5 bases, with 16 bases lying between them. The CDR3 length is 14 residues. Germline V CDR1 and CDR2: SGHDT, YYEEEE. The CDR3 DNA sequence: TGTGCCAGCAGAGTCCGGGCAGGGTTTACTGAAGCTTTCTTT. It translates to CASRVRAGFTEAFF.

The CDR3 loop is CASSPSGSTGELFF. As DNA, the CDR3 is TGCGCCAGCAGCCCGTCCGGGTCCACCGGGGAGCTGTTTTTT. The J gene is TRBJ2-2, the V gene TRBV5-1; no reliable D call. V was cut by 4 bases and J by 4 bases, with 11 bases left in between. This CDR3 comprises 14 residues. The germline gives CDR1 SGHRS, CDR2 YFSETQ. Full variable domain (missing parts from reference TRBV5-1 and TRBJ2-2): KAGVTQTPRYLIKTRGQQVTLSCSPISGHRSVSWYQQTPGQGLQFLFEYFSETQRNKGNFPGRFSGRQFSNSRSEMNVSTLELGDSALYLCASSPSGSTGELFFGEGSRLTVL.

This chain joins TRBV6-6 and TRBJ1-3; D unclear. Germline values: CDR1 MNHNY, CDR2 SVGAGI (reference sequence). V was clipped by 1 base and J by 8 bases, with 12 bases between them. There are 14 residues in the CDR3. CDR3 sequence: CASSYLRSADTIYF. In nucleotides, the CDR3 is TGTGCCAGCAGTTACTTACGCTCCGCGGACACCATATATTTT.

This chain uses TRBV11-3 with TRBJ1-2; D may be TRBD1 (6 bases). Trimming pared 5 bases from V and 5 bases from J, leaving 15 bases between. CDR3 length equals 14 residues. The germline CDR1 and CDR2 sequences are SGHNT and YENEEA. CDR3 protein: CASSLGGPLYGYTF. CDR3 sequence (DNA): TGTGCCAGCAGCCTCGGGGGGCCCCTATATGGCTACACCTTC.